This TCR beta chain was observed in a study of TIL therapy for anti-PD-1-resistant metastatic lung cancer (dated by TCRdb to about 2021). Concerning the study at large: Tumors were harvested before any PD-1/PD-L1 blockade; patients then received nivolumab, and those progressing received lymphodepletion, expanded TIL infusion and IL-2. Enrolled patients had a median age of roughly 50 years (range about 38-75) and a median tumor PD-L1 proportion score of approximately 6%. Clonotypes were tracked across tumor, expanded TIL product and serial blood samples by T cell receptor beta sequencing of tumor and peripheral blood. The cohort was predominantly lung adenocarcinoma, with a handful of EGFR-mutant and two ALK-rearranged tumors, and half of patients were current or former smokers. Across the cohort, whole-exome sequencing showed a median non-synonymous tumor mutation burden of approximately 1.5 mutations per megabase. Overall results and qualifications from the work: The study protocol defined all tumor marker inferences as exploratory. The baseline peripheral repertoire was partially replaced by infused TIL clonotypes, which then decayed over months, and persistence showed no apparent association with response. The cohort was highly selected, with more treatment-naive, never-smoker and oncogene-addicted patients than typical, limiting generalizability.

TCR beta CDR3 regions were amplified from genomic DNA with the immunoSEQ v3 hsTCRB kit using bias-controlled multiplex PCR. TCR libraries were sequenced on an Illumina NextSeq 500 to approximately 2 million read pairs for survey level or roughly 5-6.5 million for deep level. Processing in the source paper ran as follows. V, D and J genes were assigned, non-productive sequences were removed, and clonality was reported by immunoSEQ Analyzer software. Repertoires were compared using productive Simpson clonality and Morisita overlap index of productive TRB rearrangements between infused TIL and blood. Absolute clonotype counts in blood were estimated by multiplying the lymphocyte count by the CD3+ fraction and by the productive frequency of the clone. In its TCRdb copy, this immuneACCESS table keeps in-frame sequences only and misses some clones. Where compared with another copy, unresolved V genes explain less than half of these, and the others have no known cause. V and J calls and clone size are as listed in that table; D and trimming were resolved from the DNA. The sample records approximately 22,000 clones, more than 65% of which are singletons. The ten top clones hold just under 2% of the sample.

The time point label, as the study defines it: pre-treatment sample, taken before nivolumab and TIL therapy. A phase I trial run at two centers enrolled adults with stage 4 NSCLC between late 2017 and January 2020. The samples were drawn from an open-label, single-arm phase I trial testing tumor-infiltrating lymphocyte therapy combined with nivolumab in advanced non-small cell lung cancer. Blood mononuclear cells from EDTA tubes were isolated by Ficoll gradient, snap-frozen as pellets, and DNA was extracted with a Qiagen mini-prep kit. Relative to germline, V is 1 base shorter and J is 5 bases shorter, with 10 bases between their ends. CDR1 and CDR2 are read off the germline V gene (reference sequence) as SEHNR and FQNEAQ. The CDR3 measures 14 amino acids from cysteine to phenylalanine. Only CDR3 DNA is held: 42 bases, read in frame from base 1. A note on this clone: This receptor's antigen is unknown. One base away there is no much larger clone; base qualities are not given.

The receptor's source is a person aged 25-85 years with non-small cell lung cancer. The chain uses TRBV7-9 and TRBJ2-3; the D gene is perhaps TRBD1 or TRBD2, as each covers 6 bases. The material was blood, obtained at baseline. CDR3 loop: CASSLGGAIDTQYF. The DNA reads TGTGCCAGCAGCTTAGGGGGGGCCATAGATACGCAGTATTTT.